The clone carrying this TCR beta chain was seen a handful of times. These data come from a study of T cells in Graves' hyperthyroidism and ophthalmopathy. V shed 6 bases and J 1 base; nucleotides not matched to a gene: 1. CDR1 is MNHNS and CDR2 is SASEGT in the germline V gene. This CDR3 contains 15 residues. RNA transcripts served as the template for amplifying TCR beta CDR3 regions. A first-round RT-PCR of the TCR CDR3 used the HTBI primer set. TCRdb analysed the multiplex PCR reads with MiXCR anew, one entry per CDR3 protein. This sample yields around 350,000 distinct CDR3 sequences, of which 25% are seen a single time; 70% to 75% belongs to the top ten.

This chain uses TRBV6-1 with TRBJ2-5; 14 positions agree with TRBD2. Sequencing input: blood. The sequence was obtained from a man in his forties or fifties with Graves' hyperthyroidism. CDR3 in DNA: TGTGCCAGCAGGACTAGCGGGAGGGTCCAAGAGACCCAGTACTTC. It translates to CASRTSGRVQETQYF.